This is a list of T cell receptor beta chains from one sample in a study of shared clonotypes between healthy human individuals. This table comes from immunoSEQ multiplex PCR, and its TCRdb copy is limited to in-frame clones, with some not included. The sample comprises a few million clones, roughly 92% of which are singletons, and around 0.14% rests with the top ten. Sequencing used naive CD4+ T cells sorted from blood. Receptor source: a man younger than 35 in good health. Both conserved end residues are part of each CDR3. A D gene is named only where the DNA matches it firmly. Some rows have no size entry. The others give once, few or many, or a class for an expanded clone.

clone_size,d_call,j_call,v_call,cdr3_nt,cdr3_aa
NA,NA,TRBJ2-1,TRBV5-4,TGTGCCAGCAGCCCCCCTACCGGCCTAGAGCAGTTCTTC,CASSPPTGLEQFF
NA,NA,TRBJ2-5,TRBV18,TGTGCCAGCTCACAGCTCAGGGGCCAAGAGACCCAGTACTTC,CASSQLRGQETQYF
NA,TRBD1,TRBJ2-7,TRBV2,TGTGCCAGCACCTTGGACAGGAACTACGAGCAGTACTTC,CASTLDRNYEQYF
NA,TRBD1,TRBJ2-3,TRBV6-1,TGTGCCAGCAGGGTACGGACAGGAAGCACAGATACGCAGTATTTT,CASRVRTGSTDTQYF
NA,NA,TRBJ2-2,TRBV5-1,TGCGCCAGCAGCTTGGGGCAGGACACCGGGGAGCTGTTTTTT,CASSLGQDTGELFF
once,NA,TRBJ1-4,TRBV5-4,TGTGCCAGCAGCTTCGGGTCAACTAATGAAAAACTGTTTTTT,CASSFGSTNEKLFF
NA,NA,TRBJ1-3,TRBV6-6,TGTGCCAGCACCCCACGCCCAGTGATCTCTGGAAACACCATATATTTT,CASTPRPVISGNTIYF
NA,TRBD1,TRBJ1-2,TRBV6-6,TGTGCCAGCAGTTCCACCGGGACAGGGGGTGGCTACACCTTC,CASSSTGTGGGYTF
NA,TRBD2,TRBJ2-5,TRBV19,TGTGCCAGTAGTCCCCGACTAGCGGGGGTGCAAGAGACCCAGTACTTC,CASSPRLAGVQETQYF
once,NA,TRBJ1-2,TRBV2,TGTGCCAGCGGCGGGACTAACTATGGCTACACCTTC,CASGGTNYGYTF
NA,NA,TRBJ2-5,TRBV7-9,TGTGCCAGCAGCTTCGTGAACCAAGAGACCCAGTACTTC,CASSFVNQETQYF
NA,NA,TRBJ2-5,TRBV2,TGTGCCAGCAAGGATTGGGGTCAAGAGACCCAGTACTTC,CASKDWGQETQYF
NA,NA,TRBJ2-3,TRBV5-1,TGCGCCAGCAGCTTACAGGGAAACACAGATACGCAGTATTTT,CASSLQGNTDTQYF
NA,NA,TRBJ1-4,TRBV15,TGTGCCACCAGCAGGGCGTTGAATGAAAAACTGTTTTTT,CATSRALNEKLFF
NA,TRBD2,TRBJ2-1,TRBV19,TGTGCCAGTAGTTCAGGTGGCGGGGGGTCCTACAATGAGCAGTTCTTC,CASSSGGGGSYNEQFF
NA,TRBD2,TRBJ2-7,TRBV18,TGTGCCAGCTCACGGGAGGGGCAGGGCTACGAGCAGTACTTC,CASSREGQGYEQYF
few,NA,TRBJ1-1,TRBV30,TGTGCCTGGAGTGTCGAGACCGGGGGAACCACTGAAGCTTTCTTT,CAWSVETGGTTEAFF
few,NA,TRBJ2-7,TRBV5-1,TGCGCCAGCAGCTTGGCAGGGGCCAACGAGCAGTACTTC,CASSLAGANEQYF
once,TRBD1,TRBJ2-5,TRBV10-3,TGTGCCACCTGGGACAGCCAAGAGACCCAGTACTTC,CATWDSQETQYF
once,TRBD2,TRBJ2-1,TRBV7-6,TGTGCCAGCAGCAAGGGACTAGCGGGGAACAATGAGCAGTTCTTC,CASSKGLAGNNEQFF
once,NA,TRBJ1-5,TRBV28,TGTGCCACCAGCCGAGTTGGGCCCCAGCATTTT,CATSRVGPQHF
NA,NA,TRBJ1-3,TRBV6-5,TGTGCCAGCTCACACCTTGAAGTCTCTGGAAACACCATATATTTT,CASSHLEVSGNTIYF
NA,NA,TRBJ2-7,TRBV19,TGTGCCAGTAGTAAGGGCGGCTCCTACGAGCAGTACTTC,CASSKGGSYEQYF
few,TRBD1,TRBJ2-3,TRBV30,TGTGCCTGGAGTGTAATCAGGGGGCCGGGGGATACGCAGTATTTT,CAWSVIRGPGDTQYF
NA,NA,TRBJ1-5,TRBV30,TGTGCCTGGAGTGTTTTAGGAGGAGGGGTATATCAGCCCCAGCATTTT,CAWSVLGGGVYQPQHF
NA,NA,TRBJ2-7,TRBV10-3,TGTGCCATCAGTGAGCCGGGGCGCGGGTACGAGCAGTACTTC,CAISEPGRGYEQYF
NA,TRBD1,TRBJ2-7,TRBV18,TGTGCCAGCTCACCGGCGGCAGGGAAGGGGGCCGAGCAGTACTTC,CASSPAAGKGAEQYF
NA,NA,TRBJ2-7,TRBV5-1,TGCGCCAGCAGCCGAGAGGCTAGCTACGAGCAGTACTTC,CASSREASYEQYF
once,TRBD2,TRBJ2-7,TRBV4-2,TGTGCCAGCAGCCAAGCGGGGGGGTTCGGCGAGCAGTACTTC,CASSQAGGFGEQYF
NA,NA,TRBJ2-7,TRBV19,TGTGCCAGTAGTATTGGCGAGACATCCTACGAGCAGTACTTC,CASSIGETSYEQYF
NA,TRBD2,TRBJ2-3,TRBV9,TGTGCCAGCAGTGGGCCGGAGACTAGCAGTAAGACAGATACGCAGTATTTT,CASSGPETSSKTDTQYF